These 28 T cell receptor beta chains were sequenced from one sample in a study of blood T cells in healthy people across ages. A J-beta primer mix and a sample-barcoded 5' primer were used in a second PCR of roughly 6 to 11 cycles. TCRdb itself ran the 5' RACE reads through MiXCR, one entry per CDR3 protein. The data contain fewer than 1,000,000 distinct CDR3 sequences, less than 60% of them singletons. The material sequenced was blood. The receptors originated from a man of 80 years or more in good health.

This clonotype was detected only a few times. The rearrangement joins TRBV7-2 to TRBJ2-1, with TRBD2 matching 15 bases. The length of the CDR3 is 16 residues. Germline V gives CDR1 SGHTA, CDR2 FQGNSA. The junction had 6 bases not matched to a gene; V was cut back by 2 bases and J by 10 bases. DNA for the CDR3: TGTGCCAGCAGCTTACCAATCGGGACTAGCGGGAGGGAGCAGTTCTTC. Translating it yields CASSLPIGTSGREQFF.

The V call is TRBV4-3, the J call TRBJ2-3; 8 bases fit TRBD2. CDR1 and CDR2 from the germline V gene are LGHNA and YSLEER. The CDR3 length is 18 residues. V lost 4 bases and J lost 0; bases outside the gene matches: 12. The CDR3 region is CASSPQWASGRSTDTQYF. The CDR3 DNA reads as TGCGCCAGCAGCCCCCAATGGGCCAGCGGGAGAAGCACAGATACGCAGTATTTT.

This clonotype was observed many times. CDR3 nucleotides: TGTGCCAGCAGCCCCGTGGGGGCCTCCTACGAGCAGTACTTC. It codes for CASSPVGASYEQYF. This chain links TRBV7-9 with TRBJ2-7; tentative D call: TRBD1 (6 bases). Trimming pared 5 bases from V and 0 bases from J, leaving 11 bases between. There are 14 residues in the CDR3. The germline CDR1 and CDR2 sequences are SEHNR and FQNEAQ (reference sequence).

The chain has TRBV7-2 and TRBJ2-1, with 7 bases lining up with TRBD2. This CDR3 contains 15 residues. V dropped 1 base and J dropped 9; count of bases not matched to a gene: 9. CDR1 and CDR2 from the germline V gene are SGHTA and FQGNSA. The CDR3 region is CASSLDGGGPFEQFF. DNA of the CDR3: TGTGCCAGCAGCTTAGATGGGGGAGGGCCTTTTGAGCAGTTCTTC.

This chain joins TRBV12-3 or TRBV12-4 and TRBJ2-3, with D possibly TRBD2 on 5 matching bases. The CDR3 is 15 amino acids. The ends were cut back, 4 bases at V and 5 bases at J, with 16 bases in the middle. CDR3 sequence (DNA): TGTGCCAGCAGTTACCCAGCGGAAGCTGGAGATACGCAGTATTTT. Its translation: CASSYPAEAGDTQYF.

This clonotype has more than one count but fewer than ten. The chain uses TRBV28 and TRBJ1-5; weak D call: TRBD1 (5 bases). Per the germline V gene, CDR1 is MDHEN and CDR2 is SYDVKM. The CDR3 is 16 residues long. Trimming removed 4 bases from V and 3 bases from J, with 16 bases in between. CDR3 amino acids: CASSSSGGWVNQPQHF. For the CDR3, the DNA is TGTGCCAGCAGTTCGTCCGGGGGATGGGTCAATCAGCCCCAGCATTTT.

This clonotype was observed many times. The V gene is TRBV6-2 or TRBV6-3, the J gene TRBJ2-1, with D unresolved. Trimming stripped 5 bases from V and 7 bases from J, with 21 bases between. The CDR3 is made up of 16 amino acids. Germline V lookup: CDR1 MNHEY, CDR2 SVGEGT. The CDR3 DNA reads TGTGCCAGCAGTGATATCCTAGGAGAAGTTCGGAATGAGCAGTTCTTC. It translates to CASSDILGEVRNEQFF.

In this sample, this clonotype turned up many times. The V and J genes are TRBV7-2 and TRBJ2-7; 9 bases fit TRBD1. The V segment lost 7 bases and the J segment 4 bases; nucleotides outside the gene matches: 8. Germline V CDR1 and CDR2: SGHTA, FQGNSA. The CDR3 extends over 14 amino acids. CDR3 nucleotides: TGTGCCAGCACCCGACAGGGGGGAGGGTACGAGCAGTACTTC. Encoded protein: CASTRQGGGYEQYF.

This clonotype was counted a few times. The chain links TRBV5-1 to TRBJ2-1; TRBD2 matches at 9 bases. Germline V CDR1 and CDR2: SGHRS, YFSETQ. CDR3 length: 15 amino acids. The ends lost 0 bases at V and 4 bases at J; junction bases unmatched: 2. CDR3 protein: CASSLGGLAYNEQFF. CDR3 in DNA: TGCGCCAGCAGCTTGGGCGGACTAGCGTACAATGAGCAGTTCTTC.

The table lists this clonotype with many counts. The genes are TRBV20-1 and TRBJ2-5, with D uncertain. V lost 1 base, J lost 1 base, and 13 bases lay in between. The germline V gene encodes CDR1 DFQATT and CDR2 SNEGSKA (reference sequence). The CDR3 spans 15 residues. CDR3: CSARVGRFPQETQYF. In DNA form, the CDR3 reads TGCAGTGCTAGAGTAGGGCGGTTCCCCCAAGAGACCCAGTACTTC.

The V gene is TRBV19, the J gene TRBJ1-1; possible D gene TRBD1, 6 bases. The CDR3 is 15 amino acids. Trimming left V 4 bases short and J 0 bases short, with 12 bases between. CDR1 is LNHDA, CDR2 SQIVND, per germline (reference sequence). In DNA, the CDR3 is TGTGCCAGTAGTAAAGGACAGAACATGAACACTGAAGCTTTCTTT. Its translation: CASSKGQNMNTEAFF. Combining the CDR3 with reference TRBV19 and TRBJ1-1 gives the whole variable domain DGGITQSPKYLFRKEGQNVTLSCEQNLNHDAMYWYRQDPGQGLRLIYYSQIVNDFQKGDIAEGYSVSREKKESFPLTVTSAQKNPTAFYLCASSKGQNMNTEAFFGQGTRLTVV.

V gene TRBV6-6 combines with J gene TRBJ2-7, with D perhaps given as TRBD1 or TRBD2 (5 bases each). The ends were cut back, 6 bases at V and 4 bases at J, with 19 bases in the middle. This CDR3 has 15 residues. The V gene's germline CDR1 is MNHNY and CDR2 SVGAGI (reference sequence). For the CDR3, the DNA is TGTGCCAGCAGCCCCCACGGGGCGTCTAAATACGAGCAGTACTTC. Amino acids: CASSPHGASKYEQYF.

The V gene is TRBV9, the J gene TRBJ2-5; 11 bases line up with TRBD2. The ends lost 7 bases at V and 5 bases at J; junction bases unmatched: 7. CDR3 length equals 14 residues. CDR1 is SGDLS and CDR2 is YYNGEE in the germline V gene. The CDR3 DNA reads TGTGCCAGCGGCCTAGCGGGAGGTTCGGAGACCCAGTACTTC. Protein product: CASGLAGGSETQYF.

This clonotype was seen a handful of times. The chain combines TRBV29-1 with TRBJ2-5, with 12 bases matching TRBD2. Trimming at V came to 6 bases and at J to 2 bases, leaving 1 base not matched to a gene. The germline V gene encodes CDR1 SQVTM and CDR2 ANQGSEA. The CDR3 covers 13 residues. CDR3 region: CSVTSGGQETQYF. The CDR3 DNA reads as TGCAGCGTCACTAGCGGGGGGCAAGAGACCCAGTACTTC. Combining the CDR3 with reference TRBV29-1 and TRBJ2-5 gives the whole variable domain SAVISQKPSRDICQRGTSLTIQCQVDSQVTMMFWYRQQPGQSLTLIATANQGSEATYESGFVIDKFPISRPNLTFSTLTVSNMSPEDSSIYLCSVTSGGQETQYFGPGTRLLVL.

This chain connects TRBV4-2 to TRBJ2-1; 7 bases are shared with TRBD2. V trimming: 0 bases; J trimming: 0 bases; junction bases outside the gene matches: 2. The CDR3 covers 16 residues. Germline assignment: CDR1 LGHNA and CDR2 YNFKEQ. CDR3 nucleotides: TGTGCCAGCAGCCAAGAAGCGGGATTCTCCTACAATGAGCAGTTCTTC. Amino acid sequence: CASSQEAGFSYNEQFF.

This chain links TRBV5-1 with TRBJ2-2; TRBD1 is a possible D gene (6 bases). V dropped 7 bases and J dropped 1 base, with 14 bases sitting between them. The CDR3 consists of 15 residues. Germline CDR1 is SGHRS and CDR2 is YFSETQ. The CDR3 reads CASDPGTLNTGELFF. The DNA for the CDR3 is TGCGCCAGCGACCCAGGGACACTGAACACCGGGGAGCTGTTTTTT.

This clonotype was counted at least ten times. The V gene is TRBV20-1, the J gene TRBJ2-5; possibly TRBD2 for D (6 bases). V was shortened by 5 bases and J by 1 base, with 14 bases between the two germline ends. The CDR3 is made up of 14 amino acids. Per the germline V gene, CDR1 is DFQATT and CDR2 is SNEGSKA (reference sequence). CDR3 bases: TGCAGTGCTCCCGATAACGGGGGCCAAGAGACCCAGTACTTC. Translation: CSAPDNGGQETQYF.

This clonotype has just a few counts. The J gene is TRBJ2-1, the V gene TRBV7-9; 9 bases are shared with TRBD2. The trim removed 2 bases at V and 8 bases at J, leaving 7 bases unmatched. Germline CDR1 SEHNR, CDR2 FQNEAQ (reference sequence). The CDR3 loop spans 15 amino acids. CDR3 residues: CASSLLSGSLYEQFF. Here the CDR3 DNA reads TGTGCCAGCAGCTTACTTAGCGGGAGTTTGTATGAGCAGTTCTTC.

This clonotype has a handful of counts. The chain employs TRBV18 and TRBJ2-1, with 9 bases lining up with TRBD2. Germline lookup yields CDR1 KGHSH and CDR2 LQKENI. There are 16 residues in the CDR3. V trimming: 0 bases; J trimming: 7 bases; junction bases outside the gene matches: 7. The CDR3 DNA reads as TGTGCCAGCTCACCACCGTCTAGCGGGACCTTAAATGAGCAGTTCTTC. It is translated as CASSPPSSGTLNEQFF.

Comments on this clonotype: Compared with germline, one end of the junction differs, possibly owing to a read error. J is TRBJ2-7 and V is TRBV7-3, with a weak D call TRBD2 (5 bases). The J call may not be correct, given that the DNA end is closer to TRBJ2-5. The germline V gene has CDR1 SGHTA and CDR2 FQGTGA. This CDR3 is 16 amino acids long. The CDR3 DNA sequence: TGTGCCAGCGGCTTAAACCCGGCTAGCTTATGGGAGACCCAGTACTTC. Amino acids: CASGLNPASLWETQYF.

This clonotype was detected a few times. The V and J genes are TRBV20-1 and TRBJ2-1; 8 nucleotides agree with TRBD2. V shed 0 bases and J 6 bases; nucleotides not matched to a gene: 7. This CDR3 has 15 residues. Per the germline V gene, CDR1 is DFQATT and CDR2 is SNEGSKA (reference sequence). This CDR3 reads CSAREPSGTSNEQFF. Written as DNA, the CDR3 is TGCAGTGCTAGAGAGCCTTCCGGGACTAGCAATGAGCAGTTCTTC.

The rearrangement joins TRBV7-9 to TRBJ2-5, with D unclear. This CDR3 has 13 amino acids. CDR1 is SEHNR, CDR2 FQNEAQ, per germline (reference sequence). The V and J ends lost 5 bases and 4 bases respectively, with 11 bases between them. The CDR3 reads CASSPPLAETQYF. The CDR3 DNA sequence: TGTGCCAGCAGCCCACCGCTGGCAGAGACCCAGTACTTC. The full variable domain, its missing parts supplied by reference TRBV7-9 and TRBJ2-5, is DTGVSQNPRHKITKRGQNVTFRCDPISEHNRLYWYRQTLGQGPEFLTYFQNEAQLEKSRLLSDRFSAERPKGSFSTLEIQRTEQGDSAMYLCASSPPLAETQYFGPGTRLLVL.

V gene TRBV7-9 combines with J gene TRBJ2-5; D is uncertain. V gave up 2 bases and J gave up 6 bases, with 16 bases separating them. The germline gives CDR1 SEHNR, CDR2 FQNEAQ (reference sequence). CDR3 size: 15 residues. The DNA of the CDR3 is TGTGCCAGCAGCTTAACGACAACTACTCGTCAGACCCAGTACTTC. Translation: CASSLTTTTRQTQYF.

As concerns this clonotype: Possible read error: a much larger clone is one base away. The chain joins TRBV7-2 to TRBJ2-5; TRBD2 matches at 7 bases. Germline CDR1 reads SGHTA; CDR2 reads FQGNSA. The CDR3 consists of 16 residues. The J segment lost 2 bases and the V segment lost 2 bases, leaving 8 bases of the junction unmatched. The CDR3 DNA follows: TGTGCCAGCAGCTTATTGGGACGAGCGGGACAAGAGACCCAGTACTTC. Amino acid sequence: CASSLLGRAGQETQYF.

This clonotype showed up just a few times. DNA of the CDR3: TGTGCCAGCAGCTTAGTTCCTGGGGAGACCCAGTACTTC. Its protein product is CASSLVPGETQYF. The chain is built from TRBV7-9 and TRBJ2-5; D remains ambiguous. Trimming stripped 1 base from V and 5 bases from J, with 8 bases between. CDR1 SEHNR and CDR2 FQNEAQ come from the germline V gene (reference sequence). This CDR3 region has 13 residues.

The CDR3 coding sequence is TGTGCCAGCAGCTTAAGTCCGGGGGCTTCCTACAATGAGCAGTTCTTC. Protein: CASSLSPGASYNEQFF. The V call is TRBV7-3, the J call TRBJ2-1; the D gene could be TRBD1 or TRBD2 (6 bases each). The CDR3 extends over 16 amino acids. V was cut by 1 base and J by 1 base, with 11 bases left in between. The germline gives CDR1 SGHTA, CDR2 FQGTGA. Drawing the rest from reference TRBV7-3 and TRBJ2-1, the complete variable domain is GAGVSQTPSNKVTEKGKYVELRCDPISGHTALYWYRQSLGQGPEFLIYFQGTGAADDSGLPNDRFFAVRPEGSVSTLKIQRTERGDSAVYLCASSLSPGASYNEQFFGPGTRLTVL.

This clonotype was detected ten times or more. The chain employs TRBV20-1 and TRBJ1-1; possible D gene TRBD1, 5 bases. The CDR3 length is 12 residues. The germline CDR1 and CDR2 sequences are DFQATT and SNEGSKA (reference sequence). Trimming shortened V by 6 bases and J by 1 base, and 9 bases separated the two germline ends. The CDR3: CSAIDRNTEAFF. The CDR3 coding sequence is TGCAGTGCCATCGACAGGAACACTGAAGCTTTCTTT.

V and J are TRBV28 and TRBJ2-7; the D gene is possibly TRBD2 (6 bases). The J call is in doubt because the DNA end fits TRBJ2-5 better. The V gene's germline CDR1 is MDHEN and CDR2 SYDVKM. CDR3 size: 14 residues. In DNA form, the CDR3 reads TGTGCCAGCAGATCCGGGGGAAAAGGAGAGACCCAGTACTTC. This translates into CASRSGGKGETQYF.